The TCR beta chain under discussion was sequenced for a study of blood T cell repertoires in COVID-19. Recovered status applied to Cohort 3 donors who had two consecutive negative PCRs. It also applied to those with clearance or with symptom resolution. V gave up 6 bases and J gave up 7 bases, with 9 bases separating them. CDR3 size: 11 residues. Germline assignment: CDR1 SNHLY and CDR2 FYNNEI. In the source study's methods: Reference gene primer amplification in the assay estimated nucleated cell counts. Produced via immunoSEQ multiplex PCR; TCRdb's table is partial and in-frame only. Clonal size and the V and J genes are those of that table, whereas D and trimming came from the DNA. This table has about 380,000 clones, roughly 84% appearing once.

The material sequenced was PBMCs or T cells enriched from blood (not recorded which). The chain is built from TRBV2 and TRBJ1-2; D unresolved. The clonotype was recovered from a woman in her 30s who had recovered from COVID-19. CDR3 residues: CASRDLGGYTF. CDR3 nucleotide sequence: TGTGCCAGCAGGGACTTGGGTGGCTACACCTTC.